The 16 T cell receptor beta chains presented below share a single source sample, sequenced in a study of identical twins. TCRdb called the 5' RACE reads again in MiXCR, with one record for every CDR3 protein. The data contain about 530,000 distinct CDR3 sequences, about a fifth of them singletons. These data were also filed under a second study, of yellow fever vaccine responses in identical twins.

Source material: CD4+ T cells sorted from blood. The receptors derive from a woman aged 18-30 years in good health.

The chain employs TRBV12-3 or TRBV12-4 and TRBJ2-1; 14 bases agree with TRBD2. The CDR3 loop spans 17 amino acids. The V segment lost 5 bases and the J segment 9 bases; nucleotides outside the gene matches: 12. The CDR3 protein is CASSQGTSGSGWSEQFF. As DNA, the CDR3 is TGTGCCAGCAGTCAAGGGACTAGCGGGAGTGGTTGGAGTGAGCAGTTCTTC.

This clonotype was recorded a few times. The chain couples TRBV5-1 to TRBJ2-1, with D perhaps matching TRBD2 (6 bases). V lost 4 bases and J 5 bases, leaving 16 bases between the germline ends. The CDR3 totals 15 residues. CDR1 SGHRS and CDR2 YFSETQ come from the germline V gene. The CDR3 loop is CASSPQAGLNNEQFF. The DNA for the CDR3 is TGCGCCAGCAGCCCTCAAGCGGGCCTAAACAATGAGCAGTTCTTC.

J is TRBJ1-2 and V is TRBV5-1, with 7 bases matching TRBD1. V dropped 4 bases and J dropped 8; count of bases not matched to a gene: 23. The CDR3 covers 18 residues. Per germline, CDR1 SGHRS and CDR2 YFSETQ. DNA for the CDR3: TGCGCCAGCAGCCCCCTGCGCCCCTTAAACAAGGGGACAGAGGGCTACACCTTC. This gives the protein CASSPLRPLNKGTEGYTF.

The chain employs TRBV7-8 and TRBJ1-5; D is unclear. CDR1 is SGHVS and CDR2 is FQNEAQ in the germline V gene. Trimming shortened V by 4 bases and J by 3 bases, and 13 bases separated the two germline ends. This CDR3 is built from 15 residues. The CDR3 DNA reads TGTGCCAGCAGCTCGCTCGGGAGTCTCAATCAGCCCCAGCATTTT. Its translation: CASSSLGSLNQPQHF.

The chain recombines TRBV5-1 with TRBJ2-2, with D tentatively TRBD1 (5 bases). The V end lost 7 bases, the J end lost 0 bases, and 7 bases lay between the germline ends. The germline V gene encodes CDR1 SGHRS and CDR2 YFSETQ. The CDR3 totals 13 residues. The CDR3 region is CASHRPNTGELFF. As DNA, the CDR3 is TGCGCCAGCCACAGGCCGAACACCGGGGAGCTGTTTTTT.

The table lists this clonotype with a few counts. V and J are TRBV10-2 and TRBJ2-5; 7 nucleotides match TRBD2. This CDR3 spans 14 amino acids. Trimming removed 7 bases from V and 2 bases from J; junction bases left unmatched: 7. CDR1 and CDR2 from the germline V gene are WSHSY and SAAADI. In DNA form, the CDR3 reads TGCGCCAGCAAATCGACAGCGGGGCAAGAGACCCAGTACTTC. Translation gives CASKSTAGQETQYF.

The chain carries TRBV10-3 and TRBJ2-5; 11 bases are a match to TRBD2. The germline V gene encodes CDR1 ENHRY and CDR2 SYGVKD. Losses at the gene ends were 8 bases for V and 2 bases for J; bases not matched to a gene: 7. The CDR3 loop spans 15 amino acids. Here the CDR3 DNA reads TGTGCCATCGGAAGGGGACTAGCGGAGCAAGAGACCCAGTACTTC. Amino acids: CAIGRGLAEQETQYF.

This clonotype appeared a few times. The chain carries TRBV29-1 and TRBJ2-1, with D possibly TRBD2 on 6 matching bases. CDR3 size: 15 residues. Germline CDR1 and CDR2: SQVTM and ANQGSEA. Trimming shortened V by 4 bases and J by 2 bases, and 15 bases separated the two germline ends. The DNA of the CDR3 is TGCAGCGTTGGGTTGGTAGGCGGGACCTACAATGAGCAGTTCTTC. Its protein product is CSVGLVGGTYNEQFF.

The chain combines TRBV5-1 with TRBJ2-1; D might be TRBD2 (6 bases). This CDR3 contains 14 residues. V was cut by 0 bases and J by 8 bases, with 12 bases left in between. CDR1 is SGHRS and CDR2 is YFSETQ in the germline V gene. The CDR3 sequence is CASSLVGWEDEQFF. DNA for the CDR3: TGCGCCAGCAGCTTGGTTGGCTGGGAGGATGAGCAGTTCTTC.

The chain couples TRBV12-3 or TRBV12-4 to TRBJ2-1; D unclear. Trimming took off 5 bases at V and 0 bases at J, with 11 bases between the two ends. This CDR3 is built from 15 residues. The CDR3: CASSRPKGSYNEQFF. The CDR3 DNA sequence: TGTGCCAGCAGTCGCCCCAAAGGCTCCTACAATGAGCAGTTCTTC.

The DNA for the CDR3 is TGTGCCAGCAGCCAAGAATGGGCGGGAGGTGGAGAGACCCAGTACTTC. Translated: CASSQEWAGGGETQYF. The chain combines TRBV3-1 with TRBJ2-5; 8 nucleotides align to TRBD2. Germline V gene lookup returns CDR1 LGHDT and CDR2 YNNKEL (reference sequence). This CDR3 is built from 16 residues. The V segment lost 0 bases and the J segment 4 bases; nucleotides outside the gene matches: 7.

This clonotype has only a few counts. The chain is built from TRBV2 and TRBJ2-4; D gene uncertain. The CDR3 covers 14 residues. Trimming took 4 bases from V and 0 from J, leaving 7 bases between them. CDR1 and CDR2 (germline): SNHLY, FYNNEI. The CDR3 region has the DNA TGTGCCAGCAGTGGTGAGCTAGCCAAAAACATTCAGTACTTC. Encoded protein: CASSGELAKNIQYF.

The V call is TRBV18, the J call TRBJ2-7, with D unclear. Germline V gene data show CDR1 as KGHSH and CDR2 as LQKENI. CDR3 length: 14 amino acids. V dropped 5 bases and J dropped 1 base, with 12 bases sitting between them. CDR3 coding DNA: TGTGCCAGCTCAAAGCGACACGGATCCTACGAGCAGTACGTC. Translation: CASSKRHGSYEQYV.

The chain employs TRBV28 and TRBJ2-7, with D perhaps matching TRBD2 (6 bases). Germline V gives CDR1 MDHEN, CDR2 SYDVKM. The V end was cut by 6 bases, the J end by 6 bases, with 12 bases between. The CDR3 is 12 amino acids. The CDR3 nucleotides are TGTGCCAGCAGGCCGGGACTGTTCGAGCAGTACTTC. Its protein product is CASRPGLFEQYF.

The chain couples TRBV11-2 to TRBJ2-1; 13 nucleotides match TRBD2. This CDR3 has 17 residues. V lost 0 bases to trimming and J lost 8 bases; unmatched junction nucleotides: 7. Germline-derived CDR1 and CDR2 are SGHAT and FQNNGV. CDR3 sequence: CASSLEPTSGGADEQFF. The CDR3 nucleotides read TGTGCCAGCAGCTTAGAACCCACTAGCGGGGGGGCGGATGAGCAGTTCTTC.

This chain joins TRBV11-1 and TRBJ2-1; 11 bases fit TRBD2. The CDR3 extends over 18 amino acids. J lost 2 bases, V lost 5 bases, and 11 bases had no gene match. CDR1 SGHAT and CDR2 FQDESV come from the germline V gene (reference sequence). In nucleotides, the CDR3 is TGTGCCAGCAGCCCCCCCACCCGACTAGCGGGGACCTACAATGAGCAGTTCTTC. Protein: CASSPPTRLAGTYNEQFF.